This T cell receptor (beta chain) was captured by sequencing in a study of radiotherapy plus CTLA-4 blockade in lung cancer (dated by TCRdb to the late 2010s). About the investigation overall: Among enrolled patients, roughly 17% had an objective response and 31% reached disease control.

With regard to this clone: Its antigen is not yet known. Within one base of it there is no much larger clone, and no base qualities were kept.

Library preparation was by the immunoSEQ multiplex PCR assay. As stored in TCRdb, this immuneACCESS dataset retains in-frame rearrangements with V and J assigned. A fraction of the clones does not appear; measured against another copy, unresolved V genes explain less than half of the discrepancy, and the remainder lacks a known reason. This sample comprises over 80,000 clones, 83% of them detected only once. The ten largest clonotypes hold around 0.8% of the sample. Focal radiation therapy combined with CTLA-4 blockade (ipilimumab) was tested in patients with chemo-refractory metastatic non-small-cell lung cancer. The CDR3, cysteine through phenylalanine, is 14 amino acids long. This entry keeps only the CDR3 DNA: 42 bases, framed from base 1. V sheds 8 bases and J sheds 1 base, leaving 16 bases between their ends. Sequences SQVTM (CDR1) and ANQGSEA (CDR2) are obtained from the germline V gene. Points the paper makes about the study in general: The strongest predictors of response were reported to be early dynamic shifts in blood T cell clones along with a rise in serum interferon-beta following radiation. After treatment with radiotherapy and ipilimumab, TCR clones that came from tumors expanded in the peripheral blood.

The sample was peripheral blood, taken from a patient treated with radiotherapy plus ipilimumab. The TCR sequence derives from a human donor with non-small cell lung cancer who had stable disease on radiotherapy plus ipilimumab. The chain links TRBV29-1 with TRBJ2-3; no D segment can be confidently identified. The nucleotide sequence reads TGCAGCATCGTTAAACAAGTTCGCACAGATACGCAGTATTTT. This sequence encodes CSIVKQVRTDTQYF.